One and the same sample provided the 28 T cell receptor beta chains below, sequenced in a study of blood T cell repertoires in COVID-19. Profiling relied on immunoSEQ multiplex PCR, and the TCRdb table lists in-frame clones only, not all of them. The data contain approximately 440,000 clones, about 90% of them singletons. Sequenced: PBMCs or T cells enriched from blood (not recorded which). These TCRs come from a woman aged 18-29 years who had recovered from COVID-19.

The J gene is TRBJ1-2, the V gene TRBV6-2 or TRBV6-3; tentatively, D is TRBD1 (5 bases). There are 14 residues in the CDR3. Germline CDR1 and CDR2: MNHEY and SVGEGT. Trimming left V 6 bases short and J 4 bases short, with 15 bases between. The CDR3 nucleotides are TGTGCCAGCAGCTCGGGACTTAGCTCCTATGGCTACACCTTC. Translated: CASSSGLSSYGYTF.

The CDR3 DNA sequence: TGTGCCAGTAGTCCCACAGCTAATGAAAAACTGTTTTTT. Translation: CASSPTANEKLFF. The rearrangement links TRBV19 to TRBJ1-4; D unresolved. The V and J ends lost 5 bases and 3 bases respectively, with 7 bases between them. The CDR3 length is 13 residues. Looked up from germline, CDR1 is LNHDA and CDR2 is SQIVND (reference sequence).

This chain joins TRBV10-3 and TRBJ1-2; 7 bases fit TRBD1. This CDR3 is built from 11 residues. The germline CDR1 and CDR2 sequences are ENHRY and SYGVKD. With 11 bases clipped from V and 5 bases from J, the junction kept 5 bases outside the gene matches. CDR3 coding DNA: TGTGCCGTACAGGGGTATTATGGCTACACCTTC. This gives the protein CAVQGYYGYTF.

The chain is built from TRBV19 and TRBJ1-4; 9 positions agree with TRBD1. The CDR3 is 15 amino acids. From germline, CDR1 is LNHDA and CDR2 SQIVND (reference sequence). Trimming removed 5 bases from V and 8 bases from J; junction bases left unmatched: 9. Written as DNA, the CDR3 is TGTGCCAGTAGTTTACAGGGGGCGGGAAGCGAAAAACTGTTTTTT. Translated, it gives CASSLQGAGSEKLFF.

The rearrangement joins TRBV7-9 to TRBJ1-5; D gene unclear. CDR1 and CDR2 from the germline V gene are SEHNR and FQNEAQ (reference sequence). V was cut by 4 bases and J by 3 bases, with 10 bases left in between. The CDR3 totals 14 residues. The CDR3 region is CASSSRDLNQPQHF. CDR3 sequence (DNA): TGTGCCAGCAGCTCCCGGGATCTCAATCAGCCCCAGCATTTT.

This clone was recorded a few times. The CDR3 reads CASSIRGNSPLHF. Here the CDR3 DNA reads TGTGCCAGTAGTATAAGGGGAAATTCACCCCTCCACTTT. The gene calls are TRBV19 and TRBJ1-6; D is possibly TRBD1 (5 bases). The length of the CDR3 is 13 residues. V gave up 2 bases and J gave up 7 bases, with 6 bases separating them. The germline CDR1 and CDR2 sequences are LNHDA and SQIVND (reference sequence).

The rearrangement joins TRBV2 to TRBJ1-6; tentatively, D is TRBD1 (5 bases). Germline V CDR1 and CDR2: SNHLY, FYNNEI. The CDR3 is 15 amino acids. V dropped 8 bases and J dropped 0 bases, with 11 bases sitting between them. CDR3 DNA: TGTGCCAGCCTACAGGAGAGCTCCTATAATTCACCCCTCCACTTT. This gives the protein CASLQESSYNSPLHF.

The J gene is TRBJ2-7, the V gene TRBV10-1; the D gene is possibly TRBD2 (7 bases). The CDR3 is made up of 12 amino acids. Germline assignment: CDR1 WNHNN and CDR2 SYGVQD (reference sequence). V lost 9 bases and J lost 5, with 14 bases in between. CDR3 region: CASGGAPHEQYF. DNA of the CDR3: TGCGCCAGTGGGGGGGCCCCTCACGAGCAGTACTTC.

V gene TRBV19 combines with J gene TRBJ2-7; D may be TRBD1 (6 bases). CDR3 length equals 13 residues. Per germline, CDR1 LNHDA and CDR2 SQIVND (reference sequence). Trimming stripped 3 bases from V and 1 base from J, with 7 bases between. The CDR3 sequence: CASSMGQSYEQYF. Written as DNA, the CDR3 is TGTGCCAGTAGTATGGGACAATCCTACGAGCAGTACTTC.

The chain has TRBV12-5 and TRBJ1-5; D remains unclear. From germline, CDR1 is LGHNT and CDR2 FRNRAP. The CDR3 runs to 16 residues. V lost 1 base and J 0 bases, leaving 10 bases between the germline ends. The CDR3 protein is CASGLGPGYSNQPQHF. The CDR3, as DNA: TGTGCTAGTGGTTTGGGCCCAGGTTATAGCAATCAGCCCCAGCATTTT. Using reference TRBV12-5 and TRBJ1-5 for the parts outside the CDR3, the full variable domain is DARVTQTPRHKVTEMGQEVTMRCQPILGHNTVFWYRQTMMQGLELLAYFRNRAPLDDSGMPKDRFSAEMPDATLATLKIQPSEPRDSAVYFCASGLGPGYSNQPQHFGDGTRLSIL.

J is TRBJ1-2 and V is TRBV28; D perhaps matches TRBD1 (6 bases). Looked up from germline, CDR1 is MDHEN and CDR2 is SYDVKM. This CDR3 is built from 13 residues. The V gene lost 8 bases and the J gene lost 7 bases, with 17 bases spanning the gap. The CDR3 sequence: CASVYRASGGYTF. The CDR3, as DNA: TGTGCCAGCGTTTACAGGGCCTCGGGTGGCTACACCTTC.

The V call is TRBV24-1, the J call TRBJ1-1; 9 bases are a match to TRBD1. Germline CDR1 KGHDR, CDR2 SFDVKD. CDR3 length: 18 amino acids. The junction had 13 bases not matched to a gene; V was cut back by 4 bases and J by 2 bases. The CDR3 spells CATSDQQGAAFHNTEAFF. DNA of the CDR3: TGTGCCACCAGTGACCAACAGGGGGCGGCCTTCCACAACACTGAAGCTTTCTTT.

This chain joins TRBV19 and TRBJ1-5; unclear D gene. V lost 5 bases to trimming and J lost 4 bases, with 9 bases between them. Germline CDR1 is LNHDA and CDR2 is SQIVND (reference sequence). CDR3 size: 13 residues. CDR3 loop: CASSGRENQPQHF. The CDR3 region has the DNA TGTGCCAGTAGTGGGCGGGAAAATCAGCCCCAGCATTTT.

The chain is built from TRBV12-5 and TRBJ2-3; 7 nucleotides align to TRBD2. V lost 6 bases and J lost 0; bases outside the gene matches: 12. CDR1 and CDR2 from the germline V gene are LGHNT and FRNRAP. The CDR3 is 17 residues long. The CDR3 loop is CASGETGGLSSTDTQYF. The CDR3 nucleotides read TGTGCTAGTGGCGAGACCGGGGGACTAAGTAGCACAGATACGCAGTATTTT.

This rearrangement joins TRBV3-1 (or the pseudogene TRBV3-2) to TRBJ1-6; maybe TRBD1 (5 bases). The germline V and J ends were trimmed by 4 bases and 7 bases, with 11 bases remaining between them. CDR1 is LGHDT and CDR2 is YNNKEL in the germline V gene (reference sequence). There are 14 residues in the CDR3. CDR3 sequence reads: CASSLTAGNSPLHF. CDR3 nucleotide sequence: TGTGCCAGCAGCCTGACCGCAGGGAATTCACCCCTCCACTTT.

The count of this clone is one. The chain links TRBV19 to TRBJ2-7, with 9 bases that match TRBD1. This CDR3 has 14 amino acids. V shed 5 bases and J 0 bases; nucleotides not matched to a gene: 2. Per the germline V gene, CDR1 is LNHDA and CDR2 is SQIVND (reference sequence). As DNA, the CDR3 is TGTGCCAGTAGTGACAGGGGGAGCTCCTACGAGCAGTACTTC. It translates to CASSDRGSSYEQYF.

This chain connects TRBV6-2 or TRBV6-3 to TRBJ2-3, with TRBD2 matching over 16 bases. Germline V CDR1 and CDR2: MNHEY, SVGEGT. Trimming at V came to 0 bases and at J to 5 bases, leaving 5 bases not matched to a gene. The CDR3 length is 18 residues. This chain's CDR3 is CASSYSGTSGGARDTQYF. In DNA form, the CDR3 reads TGTGCCAGCAGTTACTCCGGGACTAGCGGGGGGGCCCGAGATACGCAGTATTTT.

The V gene is TRBV30, the J gene TRBJ1-6; D gene ambiguous. The length of the CDR3 is 14 residues. Per germline, CDR1 GTSNPN and CDR2 SVGIG (reference sequence). The germline V and J ends were trimmed by 0 bases and 7 bases, with 10 bases remaining between them. The CDR3 nucleotides read TGTGCCTGGAGTGTAAGAGGTCAGAATTCACCCCTCCACTTT. Encoded protein: CAWSVRGQNSPLHF.

This chain links TRBV19 with TRBJ1-1, with 11 positions matching TRBD1. CDR3 length equals 15 residues. CDR1 is LNHDA and CDR2 is SQIVND in the germline V gene (reference sequence). Germline trimming cut 4 bases from V and 11 bases from J; bases unmatched to any gene: 12. Written as DNA, the CDR3 is TGTGCCAGTAGTAAGACTTTTGGACAGGGGGCGCGTGCTTTCTTT. Protein: CASSKTFGQGARAFF.

J is TRBJ2-1 and V is TRBV5-1; 7 nucleotides line up with TRBD1. The V segment lost 1 base and the J segment 8 bases; nucleotides outside the gene matches: 9. The CDR3 length is 15 residues. CDR1 SGHRS and CDR2 YFSETQ come from the germline V gene. This CDR3 is CASSLKGGSFDEQFF. The DNA for the CDR3 is TGCGCCAGCAGCTTGAAAGGGGGCAGTTTCGATGAGCAGTTCTTC.

V gene TRBV27 combines with J gene TRBJ2-1; 10 bases match TRBD2. The CDR3 runs 18 residues. The V and J ends lost 0 bases and 7 bases, in that order; junction bases with no gene match: 12. CDR1 and CDR2 (germline): MNHEY, SMNVEV (reference sequence). The DNA of the CDR3 is TGTGCCAGCAGTTTATCGATACTAGCGGGGATCAATCGGAATGAGCAGTTCTTC. Translation: CASSLSILAGINRNEQFF.

This rearrangement joins TRBV3-1 (or the pseudogene TRBV3-2) to TRBJ1-3; D remains unclear. The germline V gene has CDR1 LGHDT and CDR2 YNNKEL (reference sequence). The CDR3 consists of 16 residues. V shed 0 bases and J shed 4 bases, with 13 bases lying between them. CDR3: CASSQESRGTGNTIYF. In nucleotides, the CDR3 is TGTGCCAGCAGCCAAGAATCCCGAGGCACAGGAAACACCATATATTTT.

The rearrangement joins TRBV11-3 to TRBJ2-2; the match to TRBD2 covers 11 bases. The V and J ends lost 5 bases and 0 bases, in that order; junction bases with no gene match: 5. The germline gives CDR1 SGHNT, CDR2 YENEEA. The CDR3 sequence is 17 residues long. CDR3 nucleotide sequence: TGTGCCAGCAGCCTGTTAGCGGGGGGGACGAACACCGGGGAGCTGTTTTTT. Translated: CASSLLAGGTNTGELFF.

The chain combines TRBV6-1 with TRBJ2-2; TRBD2 matches 11 bases. CDR3 size: 20 residues. From germline, CDR1 is MNHNS and CDR2 SASEGT. Germline trimming cut 2 bases from V and 0 bases from J; bases unmatched to any gene: 11. The CDR3 loop is CASSEWIAGGPRSNTGELFF. The DNA of the CDR3 is TGTGCCAGCAGTGAATGGATAGCGGGGGGGCCTAGGTCGAACACCGGGGAGCTGTTTTTT.

The chain has TRBV3-1 (or the pseudogene TRBV3-2) and TRBJ2-7; TRBD1 matches 8 bases. This CDR3 comprises 13 residues. With 8 bases clipped from V and 3 bases from J, the junction kept 6 bases outside the gene matches. Per the germline V gene, CDR1 is LGHDT and CDR2 is YNNKEL (reference sequence). The CDR3 coding sequence is TGTGCCAGCCATCAGGGGGCCGTCTACGAGCAGTACTTC. The encoded protein is CASHQGAVYEQYF.

CDR3 region: CATSDPRRETNQPQHF. The CDR3 DNA sequence: TGTGCCACCAGTGATCCCCGACGGGAGACGAATCAGCCCCAGCATTTT. V gene TRBV24-1 combines with J gene TRBJ1-5; no clear D gene. Germline values: CDR1 KGHDR, CDR2 SFDVKD. V was trimmed by 3 bases and J by 4 bases, leaving 15 bases between them. CDR3 length equals 16 residues.

The rearrangement links TRBV5-4 to TRBJ2-1, with 8 bases that match TRBD2. The CDR3 is made up of 16 amino acids. V shed 7 bases and J 6 bases; nucleotides not matched to a gene: 15. Germline V gene lookup returns CDR1 SGHNT and CDR2 YYREEE (reference sequence). The CDR3, as DNA: TGTGCCAGCTACCCCGGGGGGGCCAAGTCAGGCAATGAGCAGTTCTTC. Its protein product is CASYPGGAKSGNEQFF.

This chain links TRBV19 with TRBJ1-2; possibly TRBD1 for D (6 bases). V dropped 3 bases and J dropped 2 bases, with 10 bases sitting between them. This CDR3 is 14 amino acids long. Looked up from germline, CDR1 is LNHDA and CDR2 is SQIVND (reference sequence). The CDR3 loop is CASSMTGRNYGYTF. CDR3 DNA: TGTGCCAGTAGTATGACAGGTCGGAACTATGGCTACACCTTC.